These T cell receptor beta chains were read from a single sample in a study of T cell responses to AZD1222 COVID-19 vaccine. Here immunoSEQ multiplex PCR was the method, and the copy in TCRdb shows in-frame clones only, minus some. This sample carries approximately 68,000 clones, about 88% of them seen once, and the ten largest clones take 4% to 5.5%. Sequences were derived from peripheral blood, sampled 28 days after the second dose of the MenACWY control vaccine. These receptors all stem from an adult who received the MenACWY meningococcal vaccine as a control. The CDR3 runs from the conserved cysteine through the conserved F or W.

>TRBV6-5
CASSYSRHGDTQYF
>TRBV2
CASSQQGARGYTF
>TRBV7-8
CASSLEASAGPGVF
>TRBV12-5
CASGLAPRFSGNTIYF
>TRBV7-9
CASGRIQANTEAFF
>TRBV5-1
CASSSHLFPTDDGELFF
>TRBV2
CASRSDRNKNIQYF
>TRBV6-1
CASSAVAGRSQETQYF
>TRBV27
CASSRIGGSRGNTQYF
>TRBV2
CASSGALSYGYTF
>TRBV6-5
CASSSGQDYEQYF
>TRBV6-5
CASSYTGVLRGGYTF
>TRBV14
CASSQAVSGKNTEAFF
>TRBV7-9
CASPPGDRLNTEAFF
>TRBV5-4
CASSVPGGPSVSSTQYF
>TRBV6-2/TRBV6-3
CASSHPQGLSTDTQYF
>TRBV19
CASSHNRDSRDTDTQYF
>TRBV9
CASSAGRLDTGELFF
>TRBV15
CATSRDHPKGSETQYF
>TRBV12-3/TRBV12-4
CASSFNEQYF
>TRBV7-3
CASSFRGQETQYF
>TRBV24-1
CATSEGGLQQPQHF
>TRBV2
CASRGTSGSTYNEQFF
>TRBV28
CASSYSTDIAGYTF
>TRBV9
CASSVAGGDEKLFF
>TRBV11-2
CASRLTGLETQYF
>TRBV5-5
CASSFSDQLQPQHF
>TRBV5-1
CASSLVGTGAEKPQHF
>TRBV4-1
CASSRSTGQGAAEAFF
>TRBV6-5
CASSWTGKETQYF